This record concerns one T cell receptor (beta chain) sequence. This sample is part of a study of Ad26.COV2.S vaccination and SARS-CoV-2 variants. Repertoires were generated with immunoSEQ multiplex PCR, while TCRdb's copy carries only in-frame clones and drops some. The table records 300,000 to 400,000 clones, approximately 90% of them present only once. The germline V gene has CDR1 SGHDT and CDR2 YYEEEE. The CDR3 totals 16 residues. Unmatched junction bases numbered 11, after V lost 4 bases and J lost 7 bases. Treatment given: around 19 received Ad26.COV2.S at low or high dose, single or two shots; about five received placebo; per-sample allocation not given. Samples came from day 63 after the first vaccine or placebo injection.

The sample in question was peripheral blood, obtained in a trial of Ad26.COV2.S vaccine versus placebo. The chain couples TRBV5-6 to TRBJ2-2, with TRBD1 identical over 9 bases. The TCR sequence derives from a person between 18 and 65 years old who received the Ad26.COV2.S COVID-19 vaccine or a placebo. The CDR3 DNA reads as TGTGCCAGCAGCAATCAGACAGGGGGTAGTCACGGGGAGCTGTTTTTT. Its translation: CASSNQTGGSHGELFF.